This T cell receptor (beta chain) was identified in a study of blood T cell repertoires in COVID-19. Study summary: Researchers got acute and convalescent COVID-19 samples from the United States, Italy and Spain. PBMCs, B-cell-depleted T cells, or T cells provided the cDNA or gDNA that made up the material.

Authors' methods: Cell counts per sample came from amplifying reference gene primers. Only in-frame clones appear in the TCRdb table, and some are missing; sequencing was by immunoSEQ multiplex PCR. From that table come the V and J calls and clone size; the DNA was used to work out D and trimming. The sample holds 80,000 to 130,000 clones, more than 90% seen once. Germline CDR1 reads SEHNR; CDR2 reads FQNEAQ (reference sequence). V was pared by 5 bases and J by 9 bases, with 11 bases between. The CDR3 runs 13 residues. The chain combines TRBV7-9 with TRBJ1-6, with D uncertain. Sequenced sample: peripheral blood. The clonotype originates from a man aged 70-80 years with acute or convalescent COVID-19. The CDR3 loop reads CASSLLVRSPLHF. DNA for the CDR3: TGTGCCAGCAGCCTCCTAGTCCGTTCACCCCTCCACTTT.